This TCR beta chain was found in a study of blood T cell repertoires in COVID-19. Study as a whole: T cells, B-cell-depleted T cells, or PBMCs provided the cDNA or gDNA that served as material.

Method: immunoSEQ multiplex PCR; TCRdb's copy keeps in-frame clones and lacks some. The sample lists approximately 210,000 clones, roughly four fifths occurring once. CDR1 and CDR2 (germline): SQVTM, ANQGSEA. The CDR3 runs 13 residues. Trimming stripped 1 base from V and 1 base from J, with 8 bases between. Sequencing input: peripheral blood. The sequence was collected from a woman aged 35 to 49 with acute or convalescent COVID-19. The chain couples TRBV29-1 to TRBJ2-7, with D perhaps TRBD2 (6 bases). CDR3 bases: TGCAGCGTTGAAGGGGGGACTTCCTACGAGCAGTACTTC. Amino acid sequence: CSVEGGTSYEQYF.